This T cell receptor (beta chain) was captured by sequencing in a study of chemoradiotherapy in HPV16-positive cancers. For the study at large: Candidate HPV-specific clones and shared TCR motifs came from a couple of HPV16-positive patients. General study results and limits: Candidate HPV-specific clones and E7-related TCR motifs grew in tumor during treatment. For HPV16-positive patients, expanding HPV-responsive T cells associated with longer recurrence-free survival.

This clone was seen only once. Its target is not known. Method: immunoSEQ multiplex PCR; TCRdb's copy keeps in-frame clones and lacks some. Here the sample spans about 7,500 clones, 85% to 90% being singletons. Germline assignment: CDR1 MNHNS and CDR2 SASEGT. This CDR3 is 14 amino acids long. V lost 6 bases, J lost 3 bases, and 1 base stayed unmatched. Collection took place from a patient who underwent chemoradiotherapy. This receptor was identified in a human donor with HPV-associated anogenital cancer. The chain recombines TRBV6-1 with TRBJ2-6; TRBD1 matches 8 bases. This chain's CDR3 is CASRDRVGANVLTF. In DNA form, the CDR3 reads TGTGCCAGCAGGGACAGGGTTGGGGCCAACGTCCTGACTTTC.